This record concerns one T cell receptor (beta chain) sequence. The antigen is unknown. The CDR3 runs to 15 residues. The J segment lost 2 bases and the V segment lost 3 bases, leaving 3 bases of the junction unmatched. Looked up from germline, CDR1 is LNHDA and CDR2 is SQIVND (reference sequence). The data were taken from a study of T cells in Graves' hyperthyroidism and ophthalmopathy. Whole-study context: Any treatment followed the collection of peripheral blood at initial diagnosis. Study-level results: Before onset, ophthalmopathy was predicted by the model a median around 6 months earlier. In the analysis, a 13 V-J model separated ophthalmopathy from stable hyperthyroidism.

RNA transcripts served as the template for amplifying TCR beta CDR3 regions. The primer set for the first-round RT-PCR of the TCR CDR3 was HTBI. Using its own MiXCR run on the multiplex PCR reads, TCRdb lists one record per CDR3 protein. The profile covers fewer than 400,000 distinct CDR3 sequences, with roughly 15% appearing a single time and 33% taken by the ten largest. The receptor was isolated from a man younger than 45 with Graves' hyperthyroidism. The material sequenced was blood. The V gene is TRBV19, the J gene TRBJ2-1; TRBD1 agrees at 8 bases. CDR3: CASSMGQAAYNEQFF. CDR3 bases: TGTGCCAGTAGTATGGGACAGGCCGCCTACAATGAGCAGTTCTTC.